The 4 T cell receptor beta chains listed next were all sequenced from one sample in a study of T cell responses to AZD1222 COVID-19 vaccine. Clones were sequenced by immunoSEQ multiplex PCR, and TCRdb holds only the in-frame ones, with some missing. The sample has roughly 120,000 clones, 80% to 90% seen once. This specimen consisted of peripheral blood, obtained 28 days after the second AZD1222 dose. The receptor source for this set is an adult who received the AZD1222 COVID-19 vaccine.

V and J are TRBV3-1 (or the pseudogene TRBV3-2) and TRBJ2-1; TRBD1 matches 11 bases. There are 17 residues in the CDR3. Germline CDR1 LGHDT, CDR2 YNNKEL (reference sequence). V shed 3 bases and J 5 bases; nucleotides not matched to a gene: 9. The CDR3 reads CASSQLSGTGGNNEQFF. The CDR3 bases are TGTGCCAGCAGCCAGCTAAGTGGGACAGGGGGTAACAATGAGCAGTTCTTC.

CDR3 sequence (DNA): TGTGCCAGCAGCTACCCAGGGGCAGATACGCAGTATTTT. This translates into CASSYPGADTQYF. The rearrangement uses TRBV5-4 and TRBJ2-3, with D perhaps matching TRBD1 (6 bases). Germline V gene lookup returns CDR1 SGHNT and CDR2 YYREEE (reference sequence). V was trimmed by 3 bases and J by 4 bases, leaving 9 bases between them. The CDR3 consists of 13 residues.

CDR3 DNA sequence: TGCGCCAGCAGCCACCCAGGACAGGGGCGAATCTCCAGGGATACGCAGTATTTT. Amino acid sequence: CASSHPGQGRISRDTQYF. This chain connects TRBV4-1 to TRBJ2-3; TRBD1 matches 9 bases. The V gene's germline CDR1 is MGHRA and CDR2 YSYEKL. Trimming cost V 3 bases and J 6 bases; bases outside gene matches: 16. This CDR3 comprises 18 residues.

This chain links TRBV19 with TRBJ1-6, with 9 positions matching TRBD1. Germline V CDR1 and CDR2: LNHDA, SQIVND (reference sequence). Germline trimming cut 11 bases from V and 9 bases from J; bases unmatched to any gene: 17. The CDR3 is 16 residues long. The DNA for the CDR3 is TGTGCCTCGTTTGGGACAGGGAATGGCGAGCGTTCACCCCTCCACTTT. It translates to CASFGTGNGERSPLHF.